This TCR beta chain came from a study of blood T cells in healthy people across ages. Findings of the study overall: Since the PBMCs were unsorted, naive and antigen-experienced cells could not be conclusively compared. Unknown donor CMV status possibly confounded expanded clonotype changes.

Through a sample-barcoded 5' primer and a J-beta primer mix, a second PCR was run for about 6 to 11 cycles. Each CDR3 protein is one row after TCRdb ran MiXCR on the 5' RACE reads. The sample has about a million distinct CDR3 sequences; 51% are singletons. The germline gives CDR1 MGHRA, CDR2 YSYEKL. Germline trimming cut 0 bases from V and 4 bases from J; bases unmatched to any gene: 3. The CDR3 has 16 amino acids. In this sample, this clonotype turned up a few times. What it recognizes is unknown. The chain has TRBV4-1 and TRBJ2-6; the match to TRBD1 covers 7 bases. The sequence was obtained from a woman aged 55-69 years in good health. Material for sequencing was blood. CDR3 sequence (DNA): TGCGCCAGCAGCCAAGACAGGGGGACCGGGGCCAACGTCCTGACTTTC. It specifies CASSQDRGTGANVLTF.